Each of the 17 T cell receptor beta chains below was sequenced from the same sample in a study of T cells in Graves' hyperthyroidism and ophthalmopathy (dated by TCRdb to the late 2010s). Library method: multiplex PCR. Reads for this sample came from an Illumina HiSeq 2000. TCR beta CDR3 regions were amplified from RNA transcripts. A first-round RT-PCR of the TCR CDR3 used the HTBI primer set with the Qiagen OneStep RT-PCR kit. The public reads were reprocessed in TCRdb via fastp at Q25 and MiXCR, keeping in-frame beta chains. Merged by CDR3 protein, the rows form single entries marked with the most common genes and DNA. The sample table shows under 350,000 distinct CDR3 sequences, and less than 30% are seen once. Over 25% of the sample comes from the top ten. The specimen was blood. The origin of the receptors is a man in his forties with Graves' hyperthyroidism that later progressed to Graves' ophthalmopathy.

This clonotype was found many times. The chain joins TRBV18 to TRBJ1-1; D gene ambiguous. The CDR3 runs 12 residues. The germline gives CDR1 KGHSH, CDR2 LQKENI. Trimming removed 1 base from V and 3 bases from J, with 3 bases in between. The CDR3, as DNA: TGTGCCAGCTCACCACTAGACACTGAAGCTTTCTTT. Amino acid sequence: CASSPLDTEAFF. Full variable domain (missing parts from reference TRBV18 and TRBJ1-1): NAGVMQNPRHLVRRRGQEARLRCSPMKGHSHVYWYRQLPEEGLKFMVYLQKENIIDESGMPKERFSAEFPKEGPSILRIQQVVRGDSAAYFCASSPLDTEAFFGQGTRLTVV.

This clonotype was recorded many times. The CDR3 region has the DNA TGTGCCAGTAGTATGGGGTGGCAGGGCGCCACCGGGGAGCTGTTTTTT. Residues: CASSMGWQGATGELFF. V gene TRBV19 combines with J gene TRBJ2-2; tentative D call: TRBD1 (5 bases). CDR1 and CDR2 (germline): LNHDA, SQIVND (reference sequence). The CDR3 sequence is 16 residues long. Trimming removed 3 bases from V and 4 bases from J, with 15 bases in between. Full variable domain (rest looked up from reference TRBV19 and TRBJ2-2): DGGITQSPKYLFRKEGQNVTLSCEQNLNHDAMYWYRQDPGQGLRLIYYSQIVNDFQKGDIAEGYSVSREKKESFPLTVTSAQKNPTAFYLCASSMGWQGATGELFFGEGSRLTVL.

The sample holds many counts of this clonotype. The genes are TRBV7-2 and TRBJ2-7; D unresolved. Germline CDR1 reads SGHTA; CDR2 reads FQGNSA. CDR3 length: 16 amino acids. Trimming shortened V by 5 bases and J by 4 bases, and 21 bases separated the two germline ends. This chain's CDR3 is CASSVRADGGFYEQYF. CDR3 sequence (DNA): TGTGCCAGCAGCGTACGGGCGGACGGTGGTTTTTACGAGCAGTACTTC.

This clonotype was recorded many times. V and J are TRBV18 and TRBJ2-5; TRBD1 aligns across 11 bases. V dropped 3 bases and J dropped 5; count of bases not matched to a gene: 8. Germline CDR1 is KGHSH and CDR2 is LQKENI. CDR3 size: 16 residues. The CDR3 coding sequence is TGTGCCAGCTCACCGTCCTGGACAGGGGGCGTTGAGACCCAGTACTTC. It encodes CASSPSWTGGVETQYF.

This clonotype has at least ten counts. This chain connects TRBV11-1 to TRBJ2-2, with D perhaps TRBD2 (6 bases). Per the germline V gene, CDR1 is SGHAT and CDR2 is FQDESV (reference sequence). With 3 bases removed from V and 4 bases from J, the gap between germline ends came to 12 bases. The CDR3 runs to 15 residues. DNA for the CDR3: TGTGCCAGCAGCTTCCAGGGAGGTTTCACCGGGGAGCTGTTTTTT. It translates to CASSFQGGFTGELFF. The full variable domain, completed using reference TRBV11-1 and TRBJ2-2, is EAEVAQSPRYKITEKSQAVAFWCDPISGHATLYWYRQILGQGPELLVQFQDESVVDDSQLPKDRFSAERLKGVDSTLKIQPAELGDSAMYLCASSFQGGFTGELFFGEGSRLTVL.

The V call is TRBV7-6, the J call TRBJ1-1; D unclear. The germline V and J ends were trimmed by 1 base and 0 bases, with 9 bases remaining between them. This CDR3 has 15 residues. Germline CDR1 is SGHVS and CDR2 is FNYEAQ. CDR3 coding DNA: TGTGCCAGCAGCTTAGGTAGAGGTTTGAACACTGAAGCTTTCTTT. It is translated as CASSLGRGLNTEAFF.

This clonotype was counted ten times or more. This CDR3 reads CAWRFPGLNYGYTF. CDR3 sequence (DNA): TGTGCCTGGAGGTTTCCAGGGCTCAACTATGGCTACACCTTC. The chain recombines TRBV30 with TRBJ1-2, with a possible D match to TRBD1 (5 bases). V was trimmed by 3 bases and J by 2 bases, leaving 13 bases between them. The CDR3 length is 14 residues. Germline CDR1 is GTSNPN and CDR2 is SVGIG (reference sequence).

Concerning this clonotype itself: It may be a read error: a sequence one base away is much more abundant. V and J are TRBV6-1 and TRBJ1-1, with D possibly being TRBD1 (6 bases). The CDR3 extends over 12 amino acids. The V end was cut by 6 bases, the J end by 6 bases, with 11 bases between. The germline CDR1 and CDR2 sequences are MNHNS and SASEGT. The CDR3 region is CASRRRGSEAFF. CDR3 nucleotide sequence: TGTGCCAGCAGGCGGAGGGGGTCTGAAGCTTTCTTT.

This clonotype occurred many times. The chain links TRBV10-2 to TRBJ1-1; 8 bases match TRBD1. Germline CDR1 and CDR2: WSHSY and SAAADI. This CDR3 has 14 amino acids. After removal of 4 bases from V and 8 bases from J, the junction contained 9 bases not matched to a gene. The CDR3 DNA is TGCGCCAGCAGTGGAGGGACAGGAACAAAGGAAGCTTTCTTT. This gives the protein CASSGGTGTKEAFF.

This clonotype appeared many times. V and J are TRBV7-8 and TRBJ2-5, with a possible D match to TRBD1 (6 bases). There are 15 residues in the CDR3. Deletions cut 5 bases from V and 5 bases from J, with 18 bases between. Per germline, CDR1 SGHVS and CDR2 FQNEAQ. The CDR3 DNA sequence: TGTGCCAGCAGCACGAGAGACAGGCAGGTGGAGACCCAGTACTTC. Translation gives CASSTRDRQVETQYF. Complete variable domain (other parts from reference TRBV7-8 and TRBJ2-5): GAGVSQSPRYKVAKRGQDVALRCDPISGHVSLFWYQQALGQGPEFLTYFQNEAQLDKSGLPSDRFFAERPEGSVSTLKIQRTQQEDSAVYLCASSTRDRQVETQYFGPGTRLLVL.

This clonotype showed up many times. This chain links TRBV11-2 with TRBJ2-7, with TRBD2 as a possible D gene (6 bases). CDR3 length equals 16 residues. The germline CDR1 and CDR2 sequences are SGHAT and FQNNGV. V lost 1 base and J 0 bases, leaving 13 bases between the germline ends. The CDR3 bases are TGTGCCAGCAGCTTAGGGTTGTGGGAGGACTCCTACGAGCAGTACTTC. As protein: CASSLGLWEDSYEQYF. Full variable domain (outside the CDR3, taken from reference TRBV11-2 and TRBJ2-7): EAGVAQSPRYKIIEKRQSVAFWCNPISGHATLYWYQQILGQGPKLLIQFQNNGVVDDSQLPKDRFSAERLKGVDSTLKIQPAKLEDSAVYLCASSLGLWEDSYEQYFGPGTRLTVT.

This clonotype was seen repeatedly, ten times or more. The chain links TRBV18 to TRBJ2-4; tentative D call: TRBD2 (6 bases). CDR1 is KGHSH and CDR2 is LQKENI in the germline V gene. The CDR3 contains 17 residues. V was trimmed by 0 bases and J by 5 bases, leaving 17 bases between them. CDR3: CASSPPRGRGLENIQYF. DNA of the CDR3: TGTGCCAGCTCACCACCGCGGGGCCGGGGTCTAGAAAACATTCAGTACTTC.

Ten or more counts support this clonotype. This chain links TRBV7-8 with TRBJ1-5; a weak D match, TRBD1 (5 bases). V gave up 0 bases and J gave up 6 bases, with 12 bases separating them. Germline CDR1 and CDR2: SGHVS and FQNEAQ. The CDR3 sequence is 15 residues long. The DNA for the CDR3 is TGTGCCAGCAGCTTAGCGCCAGGGAGGGGTCAGCCCCAGCATTTT. Encoded protein: CASSLAPGRGQPQHF.

This clonotype has a count of ten or more. The chain combines TRBV5-1 with TRBJ1-1; tentatively, D is TRBD1 (5 bases). V lost 6 bases, J lost 2 bases, and 11 bases lay in between. The length of the CDR3 is 13 residues. Germline CDR1 SGHRS, CDR2 YFSETQ. This chain's CDR3 is CASKTATNTEAFF. The CDR3 coding sequence is TGCGCCAGCAAGACAGCTACCAACACTGAAGCTTTCTTT.

This clonotype was recorded at least ten times. The chain is built from TRBV12-3 or TRBV12-4 and TRBJ2-5, with no clear D. CDR3 length: 16 residues. Trimming took off 2 bases at V and 1 base at J, with 14 bases between the two ends. CDR3 sequence reads: CASSLRGARSQETQYF. CDR3 coding DNA: TGTGCCAGCAGTTTAAGAGGTGCCAGAAGCCAAGAGACCCAGTACTTC.

This clonotype showed up just a few times. This chain links TRBV20-1 with TRBJ2-2, with 9 bases aligning to TRBD2. Looked up from germline, CDR1 is DFQATT and CDR2 is SNEGSKA (reference sequence). There are 14 residues in the CDR3. The ends lost 2 bases at V and 6 bases at J; junction bases unmatched: 4. The CDR3 region has the DNA TGCAGTGCTAGATCGGGCGGGAGGGCCGGGGAGCTGTTTTTT. Its protein is CSARSGGRAGELFF.

This clonotype was seen repeatedly, ten times or more. The chain is built from TRBV28 and TRBJ1-5, with 7 bases matching TRBD1. The V gene end was trimmed by 0 bases and the J gene end by 7 bases; junction bases not matched to a gene: 6. The CDR3 extends over 15 amino acids. In germline, CDR1 is MDHEN, CDR2 SYDVKM. CDR3 sequence: CASSLWMEGAQPQHF. In nucleotides, the CDR3 is TGTGCCAGCAGTTTATGGATGGAGGGGGCACAGCCCCAGCATTTT.